Below, 3 T cell receptor beta chains from the same sample are listed, as sequenced in a study of Graves' ophthalmopathy and Graves' hyperthyroidism. RNA transcripts yielded amplified TCR beta CDR3 regions. Following a first-round RT-PCR that used HTBI primers, a second-round multiplex PCR was carried out. TCRdb re-called the multiplex PCR reads through MiXCR, storing one row per CDR3 protein. Of a few hundred thousand distinct CDR3 sequences detected, less than 40% appear once; the ten largest clones hold about 4.2%. Specimen: peripheral blood or thyroid tissue (not recorded which). These receptors were collected from an adult man with Graves' hyperthyroidism.

This clonotype was counted at least ten times. V and J are TRBV2 and TRBJ1-3, with D uncertain. The germline V gene encodes CDR1 SNHLY and CDR2 FYNNEI. Deletions cut 6 bases from V and 5 bases from J, with 8 bases between. The CDR3 runs 12 residues. In DNA, the CDR3 is TGTGCCAGCAGCGAGGGTCGAAACACCATATATTTT. Translated, it gives CASSEGRNTIYF.

This clonotype was picked up many times. The rearrangement uses TRBV7-8 and TRBJ2-7; the D call may be TRBD1 or TRBD2 (5 bases each). This CDR3 contains 16 residues. V lost 0 bases and J lost 0, with 12 bases in between. Germline assignment: CDR1 SGHVS and CDR2 FQNEAQ. The CDR3 nucleotides read TGTGCCAGCAGCTTAGCGGGGGAGTGGAGCTCCTACGAGCAGTACTTC. Its translation: CASSLAGEWSSYEQYF. Using reference TRBV7-8 and TRBJ2-7 for the parts outside the CDR3, the full variable domain is GAGVSQSPRYKVAKRGQDVALRCDPISGHVSLFWYQQALGQGPEFLTYFQNEAQLDKSGLPSDRFFAERPEGSVSTLKIQRTQQEDSAVYLCASSLAGEWSSYEQYFGPGTRLTVT.

The chain is built from TRBV29-1 and TRBJ2-7; TRBD1 matches at 8 bases. The V and J ends lost 4 bases and 2 bases, in that order; junction bases with no gene match: 10. The CDR3 totals 15 residues. The germline V gene has CDR1 SQVTM and CDR2 ANQGSEA. CDR3 sequence: CSVAPGQGTAYEQYF. CDR3 DNA: TGCAGCGTTGCCCCTGGACAGGGAACCGCCTACGAGCAGTACTTC.